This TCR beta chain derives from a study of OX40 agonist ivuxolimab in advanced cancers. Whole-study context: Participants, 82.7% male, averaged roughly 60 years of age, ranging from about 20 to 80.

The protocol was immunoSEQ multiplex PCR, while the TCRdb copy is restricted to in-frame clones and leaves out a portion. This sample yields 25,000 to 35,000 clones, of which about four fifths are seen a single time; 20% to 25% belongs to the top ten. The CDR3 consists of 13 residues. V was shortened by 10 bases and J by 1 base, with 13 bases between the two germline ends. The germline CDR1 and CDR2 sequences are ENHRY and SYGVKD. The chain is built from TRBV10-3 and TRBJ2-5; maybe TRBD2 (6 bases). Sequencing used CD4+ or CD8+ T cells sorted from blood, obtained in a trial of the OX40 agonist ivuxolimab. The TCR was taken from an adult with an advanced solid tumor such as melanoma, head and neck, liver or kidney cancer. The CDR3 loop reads CATQRDFQETQYF. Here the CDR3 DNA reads TGTGCCACCCAAAGGGACTTCCAAGAGACCCAGTACTTC.